This T cell receptor (beta chain) was retrieved from a study of shared clonotypes between healthy human individuals. Background on the study: Each donor had three CD4 naive, three CD4 memory, two CD8 naive and one CD8 memory plate.

A note on this clone: The antigen remains unidentified.

Sorted-subset replicate PCR reactions contained 200 ng DNA, corresponding to some 28,000 T cell genomes. Assay used: immunoSEQ multiplex PCR; TCRdb lists only in-frame clones, some missing. The data show hundreds of thousands of clones, around 72% seen once. Study conclusions and caveats: Researchers found naive subsets generally carried larger estimated richness than memory subsets.

Looked up from germline, CDR1 is LNHDA and CDR2 is SQIVND (reference sequence). V lost 4 bases to trimming and J lost 1 base; unmatched junction nucleotides: 8. CDR3 length: 16 amino acids. Naive CD45RA+ and memory CD45RA-negative subsets were split from CD4+ cells. This TCR was recovered from a woman in her twenties or thirties in good health. This chain joins TRBV19 and TRBJ2-3, with 7 nucleotides matching TRBD2. The sequenced material came from memory CD4+ T cells sorted from blood. Noted subset: CD45RA-negative fraction. The CDR3 is CASSNLMGGGTDTQYF. CDR3 DNA: TGTGCCAGTAGTAACCTTATGGGAGGGGGCACAGATACGCAGTATTTT.